Listed below are T cell receptor beta chains from one sample, sequenced in a study of blood T cells in healthy people across ages. TCRdb recomputed calls from the 5' RACE reads with MiXCR, one row per CDR3 protein. This sample has fewer than 950,000 distinct CDR3 sequences, with approximately 55% found just once. The sequencing sample was made of blood. The receptor source for this set is a man aged 80 or over in good health. Each CDR3 is given with its conserved first and last residue. The order of the fields is V gene, clone size, J gene, D gene, CDR3 DNA, CDR3 protein. A D gene is named only where the DNA matches it firmly. Clone size is stated in some rows and not others, as once, few, many or a class when expanded.

v_gene: TRBV20-1; abundance: -; j_gene: TRBJ2-5; d_gene: -; CDR3nt: TGCAGTGCCACCCCAGGGGTTGTGGAAGAGACCCAGTACTTC; CDR3aa: CSATPGVVEETQYF
v_gene: TRBV6-4; abundance: few; j_gene: TRBJ2-3; d_gene: -; CDR3nt: TGTGCCAGCAGCCCCGGACTGGGTAGCACAGATACGCAGTATTTT; CDR3aa: CASSPGLGSTDTQYF
v_gene: TRBV20-1; abundance: -; j_gene: TRBJ2-1; d_gene: -; CDR3nt: TGCAGTGCTAGAAGGGGGGCCCCCTACAATGAGCAGTTCTTC; CDR3aa: CSARRGAPYNEQFF
v_gene: TRBV27; abundance: few; j_gene: TRBJ1-2; d_gene: -; CDR3nt: TGTGCCAGCAGTTTCGCTCGCGGACAGTTAAACTATGGCTACACCTTC; CDR3aa: CASSFARGQLNYGYTF
v_gene: TRBV27; abundance: -; j_gene: TRBJ1-5; d_gene: -; CDR3nt: TGTGCCAGCAGTCCCTCGGGTACTCAGCCCCAGCATTTT; CDR3aa: CASSPSGTQPQHF
v_gene: TRBV7-2; abundance: -; j_gene: TRBJ2-5; d_gene: TRBD2; CDR3nt: TGTGCCAGCAGCGTCGGGACTAGCGGGAGGTTGAATGAGCAGTACTTC; CDR3aa: CASSVGTSGRLNEQYF
v_gene: TRBV7-3; abundance: -; j_gene: TRBJ2-3; d_gene: TRBD2; CDR3nt: TGTGCCAGCAGCTCTAGCGGGAGGGGGGCAGATACGCAGTATTTT; CDR3aa: CASSSSGRGADTQYF
v_gene: TRBV20-1; abundance: -; j_gene: TRBJ2-5; d_gene: TRBD1; CDR3nt: TGCAGTGCTGGACAGGACGGACGGGAGACCCAGTACTTC; CDR3aa: CSAGQDGRETQYF
v_gene: TRBV5-1; abundance: -; j_gene: TRBJ2-5; d_gene: -; CDR3nt: TGCGCCAGCAGCTTGGCCGGTCAGGGAAAAGGCGAGGAGACCCAGTACTTC; CDR3aa: CASSLAGQGKGEETQYF
v_gene: TRBV28; abundance: few; j_gene: TRBJ2-3; d_gene: TRBD2; CDR3nt: TGTGCCAGCAGTTTAGGGAGGGCAGGGACAGATACGCAGTATTTT; CDR3aa: CASSLGRAGTDTQYF
v_gene: TRBV29-1; abundance: -; j_gene: TRBJ1-5; d_gene: -; CDR3nt: TGCAGCGTTGCAACAGGGAATCAGCCCCAGCATTTT; CDR3aa: CSVATGNQPQHF
v_gene: TRBV10-3; abundance: few; j_gene: TRBJ2-4; d_gene: TRBD2; CDR3nt: TGTGCCATCAGTGAGTCGACTAGGCGGGAGCAGTACTTC; CDR3aa: CAISESTRREQYF
v_gene: TRBV6-1; abundance: -; j_gene: TRBJ2-7; d_gene: -; CDR3nt: TGTGCCAGCAGTGAAGGCGAACGTCCATCTGATACCTACGAGCAGTACTTC; CDR3aa: CASSEGERPSDTYEQYF
v_gene: TRBV20-1; abundance: -; j_gene: TRBJ1-2; d_gene: -; CDR3nt: TGCAGTGCTAGAGATCCCCGCGGTTCAGGTGGCTACACCTTC; CDR3aa: CSARDPRGSGGYTF
v_gene: TRBV4-2; abundance: -; j_gene: TRBJ1-2; d_gene: TRBD1; CDR3nt: TGTGCCAGCAGCCAAGGGACAGGGGGCATCTATGGCTACACCTTC; CDR3aa: CASSQGTGGIYGYTF
v_gene: TRBV11-2; abundance: -; j_gene: TRBJ2-3; d_gene: TRBD2; CDR3nt: TGTGCCAGCAGCTTAAGCCGACTAGCGGGAGGGAGATACGCGTATTTT; CDR3aa: CASSLSRLAGGRYAYF
v_gene: TRBV9; abundance: once; j_gene: TRBJ2-1; d_gene: TRBD2; CDR3nt: TGTGCCAGCAGCGTAGAGGTAGCGGGAGGGACCTACAATGAGCAGTTCTTC; CDR3aa: CASSVEVAGGTYNEQFF
v_gene: TRBV20-1; abundance: -; j_gene: TRBJ1-5; d_gene: TRBD1; CDR3nt: TGCAGTGCTCCCTCAGGGGGCCAGCCCCAGCATTTT; CDR3aa: CSAPSGGQPQHF
v_gene: TRBV6-5; abundance: few; j_gene: TRBJ2-7; d_gene: TRBD2; CDR3nt: TGTGCCAGCAGTTACCCTAGCGGGGACTTCCCCGAGCAGTACTTC; CDR3aa: CASSYPSGDFPEQYF
v_gene: TRBV15; abundance: -; j_gene: TRBJ2-5; d_gene: -; CDR3nt: TGTGCCACCAGCATCGACGGCAGGGAGACCCAGTACTTC; CDR3aa: CATSIDGRETQYF
v_gene: TRBV28; abundance: -; j_gene: TRBJ2-7; d_gene: TRBD1; CDR3nt: TGTGCCAGCACCCTACGGCGACAGGGACGCTACGAGCAGTACTTC; CDR3aa: CASTLRRQGRYEQYF
v_gene: TRBV29-1; abundance: few; j_gene: TRBJ2-1; d_gene: TRBD2; CDR3nt: TGCAGCGTCGACGAGGGACTAGCGGGAAGCAAGTTCTTC; CDR3aa: CSVDEGLAGSKFF
v_gene: TRBV4-1; abundance: -; j_gene: TRBJ1-2; d_gene: -; CDR3nt: TGCACCAGCAGCCAAGGGTGGCAGGACTATGGCTACACCTTC; CDR3aa: CTSSQGWQDYGYTF
v_gene: TRBV7-2; abundance: -; j_gene: TRBJ1-2; d_gene: -; CDR3nt: TGTGCCAGCAGCCCCAGACAGGCGAGAGGGTATGGCTACACCTTC; CDR3aa: CASSPRQARGYGYTF
v_gene: TRBV12-3/TRBV12-4; abundance: few; j_gene: TRBJ2-1; d_gene: -; CDR3nt: TGTGCCAGCAGTATCGACCTAGGACTCTACAATGAGCAGTTCTTC; CDR3aa: CASSIDLGLYNEQFF
v_gene: TRBV4-1; abundance: -; j_gene: TRBJ2-1; d_gene: TRBD2; CDR3nt: TGCGCCAGCAGCCAAGATGAGGCTAGCGGGAGCTATGAGCAGTTCTTC; CDR3aa: CASSQDEASGSYEQFF
v_gene: TRBV12-3/TRBV12-4; abundance: few; j_gene: TRBJ2-7; d_gene: TRBD1; CDR3nt: TGTGCCAGCAGCTCGCGGACAGGGGATCACTACGAGCAGTACTTC; CDR3aa: CASSSRTGDHYEQYF
v_gene: TRBV6-6; abundance: once; j_gene: TRBJ2-5; d_gene: -; CDR3nt: TGTGCCAGCAGTTACCCCAGATTGGCGGAGACCCAGTACTTC; CDR3aa: CASSYPRLAETQYF
v_gene: TRBV9; abundance: -; j_gene: TRBJ1-2; d_gene: -; CDR3nt: TGTGCCAGCAGCGTATGGGGGTCTTATGGCTACACCTTC; CDR3aa: CASSVWGSYGYTF
v_gene: TRBV2; abundance: few; j_gene: TRBJ2-2; d_gene: TRBD1; CDR3nt: TGTGCCAGCAGTGATCACGGGACAGGGCTTCCCGGGGAGCTGTTTTTT; CDR3aa: CASSDHGTGLPGELFF
v_gene: TRBV28; abundance: -; j_gene: TRBJ2-1; d_gene: TRBD2; CDR3nt: TGTGCCAGCAGCCGCCGGGACTACCCGAACAATGAGCAGTTCTTC; CDR3aa: CASSRRDYPNNEQFF
v_gene: TRBV18; abundance: -; j_gene: TRBJ1-2; d_gene: -; CDR3nt: TGTGCCAGCTCACCGGCTGAGACGTATGGCTACACCTTC; CDR3aa: CASSPAETYGYTF
v_gene: TRBV20-1; abundance: few; j_gene: TRBJ2-1; d_gene: -; CDR3nt: TGCAGTGCTAGAGTCCCCGTTGAGCAGTTCTTC; CDR3aa: CSARVPVEQFF
v_gene: TRBV27; abundance: -; j_gene: TRBJ2-5; d_gene: TRBD2; CDR3nt: TGTGCCAGCAACAGCGGGAGGCCCTGGGAGACCCAGTACTTC; CDR3aa: CASNSGRPWETQYF
v_gene: TRBV27; abundance: -; j_gene: TRBJ2-7; d_gene: -; CDR3nt: TGTGCCAGCAGTTCCCTAGGGACGGTAATCTACGAGCAGTACTTC; CDR3aa: CASSSLGTVIYEQYF
v_gene: TRBV28; abundance: once; j_gene: TRBJ2-3; d_gene: TRBD2; CDR3nt: TGTGCCAGCAGTGGAGCCCTAGCGGGAGTGGTGGCAGATACGCAGTATTTT; CDR3aa: CASSGALAGVVADTQYF
v_gene: TRBV7-9; abundance: -; j_gene: TRBJ2-2; d_gene: TRBD1; CDR3nt: TGTGCCAGCAGCTCTGGCACCGGGACAGGGGCCACCGGGGAGCTGTTTTTT; CDR3aa: CASSSGTGTGATGELFF
v_gene: TRBV11-1; abundance: -; j_gene: TRBJ2-7; d_gene: -; CDR3nt: TGTGCCAGCAGCCCCTGGCGGGCAACCTCCTACAATGAGCAGTACTTC; CDR3aa: CASSPWRATSYNEQYF
v_gene: TRBV6-6; abundance: -; j_gene: TRBJ2-7; d_gene: -; CDR3nt: TGTGCCAGCAGTTACTCCAGGGGCCTATCCTACGAGCAGTACTTC; CDR3aa: CASSYSRGLSYEQYF
v_gene: TRBV18; abundance: -; j_gene: TRBJ2-1; d_gene: TRBD2; CDR3nt: TGTGCCAGCTCATCCACGACTAGCGGGAGTTTGAATGAGCAGTTCTTC; CDR3aa: CASSSTTSGSLNEQFF
v_gene: TRBV15; abundance: -; j_gene: TRBJ2-1; d_gene: -; CDR3nt: TGTGCCACCAGCAGGTACAGGGATTCCTACAATGAGCAGTTCTTC; CDR3aa: CATSRYRDSYNEQFF
v_gene: TRBV5-6; abundance: -; j_gene: TRBJ2-1; d_gene: TRBD2; CDR3nt: TGTGCCAGCAACCTACGGGGACTAGCGGGAGCCTTGGAGCAGTTCTTC; CDR3aa: CASNLRGLAGALEQFF
v_gene: TRBV7-2; abundance: -; j_gene: TRBJ2-7; d_gene: TRBD1; CDR3nt: TGTGCCAGCAGCTGGGGACAGGGAGGGACCTACGAGCAGTACTTC; CDR3aa: CASSWGQGGTYEQYF
v_gene: TRBV7-9; abundance: few; j_gene: TRBJ1-2; d_gene: -; CDR3nt: TGTGCCAGCAGCTTGACCGGACAGACTTTTTACACCTTC; CDR3aa: CASSLTGQTFYTF
v_gene: TRBV7-3; abundance: many; j_gene: TRBJ2-5; d_gene: -; CDR3nt: TGTCTGCGGTATAAAGGGGAGACCCAGTACTTC; CDR3aa: CLRYKGETQYF
v_gene: TRBV29-1; abundance: -; j_gene: TRBJ2-7; d_gene: -; CDR3nt: TGCAGCGTTGCGCGCTATTTTGCGGGCAGCTCCTACAATGAGCAGTACTTC; CDR3aa: CSVARYFAGSSYNEQYF
v_gene: TRBV9; abundance: -; j_gene: TRBJ2-3; d_gene: -; CDR3nt: TGTGCCGGCAGCCCCACGACCATAGATACGCAGTATTTT; CDR3aa: CAGSPTTIDTQYF
v_gene: TRBV20-1; abundance: -; j_gene: TRBJ2-7; d_gene: -; CDR3nt: TGCAGTGCTAGAGGGGCGGGCCCGCCCTACGAGCAGTACTTC; CDR3aa: CSARGAGPPYEQYF
v_gene: TRBV10-3; abundance: few; j_gene: TRBJ1-1; d_gene: -; CDR3nt: TGTGCCATCAGTGAGTCACAGGGTTCTGAAGCTTTCTTT; CDR3aa: CAISESQGSEAFF
v_gene: TRBV20-1; abundance: -; j_gene: TRBJ2-5; d_gene: -; CDR3nt: TGCAGTGCTAGAGAACCACGGACAGTGCAAGAGACCCAGTACTTC; CDR3aa: CSAREPRTVQETQYF
v_gene: TRBV20-1; abundance: -; j_gene: TRBJ2-5; d_gene: TRBD2; CDR3nt: TGCAGTGCCCTAAGCGGGAGGGGGAGGTCGGAGACCCAGTACTTC; CDR3aa: CSALSGRGRSETQYF
v_gene: TRBV20-1; abundance: few; j_gene: TRBJ2-1; d_gene: TRBD2; CDR3nt: TGCAGTGCTAGAGATTTAAGACTAGCCGACTACAATGAGCAGTTCTTC; CDR3aa: CSARDLRLADYNEQFF
v_gene: TRBV29-1; abundance: once; j_gene: TRBJ1-1; d_gene: -; CDR3nt: TGCAGCACAGGAGGGACTGAAGCTTTCTTT; CDR3aa: CSTGGTEAFF
v_gene: TRBV12-3/TRBV12-4; abundance: -; j_gene: TRBJ2-1; d_gene: -; CDR3nt: TGTGCCAGCAGTTTTGGTTTGGGTAATGAGCAGTTCTTC; CDR3aa: CASSFGLGNEQFF
v_gene: TRBV7-2; abundance: -; j_gene: TRBJ2-3; d_gene: TRBD2; CDR3nt: TGTGCCAGCAGCTTTGTACTAGCGGGAGGGCCGAGAGACGCGTATTTT; CDR3aa: CASSFVLAGGPRDAYF
v_gene: TRBV20-1; abundance: -; j_gene: TRBJ1-2; d_gene: TRBD1; CDR3nt: TGCAGTGCGCAAGACAGGGGGTTGTATGACTATGGCTACACCTTC; CDR3aa: CSAQDRGLYDYGYTF
v_gene: TRBV20-1; abundance: few; j_gene: TRBJ2-7; d_gene: TRBD2; CDR3nt: TGCAGTGCCAGGACTAGCGGGAGACCCGAGCAGTACTTC; CDR3aa: CSARTSGRPEQYF
v_gene: TRBV7-9; abundance: -; j_gene: TRBJ2-3; d_gene: -; CDR3nt: TGTGCCAGCAGCGTGGAGATGGGGTCCCTGCACAGATACGCGTATTTT; CDR3aa: CASSVEMGSLHRYAYF
v_gene: TRBV7-9; abundance: -; j_gene: TRBJ2-1; d_gene: TRBD2; CDR3nt: TGTGCCAGCAGCATCGGGACTAGCGGGAGGGCCGTACACAATGAGCAGTTCTTC; CDR3aa: CASSIGTSGRAVHNEQFF
v_gene: TRBV2; abundance: -; j_gene: TRBJ2-7; d_gene: -; CDR3nt: TGTGCCAGCAGTGATGGAACCCCCCGAGCCGAGCAGTACTTC; CDR3aa: CASSDGTPRAEQYF